This T cell receptor beta chain derives from a study of blood T cell repertoires in COVID-19. Study-wide context: Spain, Italy and the United States supplied samples that represented acute and convalescent COVID-19. T cells, B-cell-depleted T cells, or PBMCs provided the cDNA or gDNA that served as material.

In the original workflow: Nucleated cell number was recorded as an estimate derived from reference gene primer amplification. Some clones are missing from TCRdb's copy, which holds only in-frame ones; the method was immunoSEQ multiplex PCR. That table gives V, J and clone size, and the DNA gave D and trimming. The table records approximately 75,000 clones, more than 85% of them present only once. This CDR3 is 15 amino acids long. CDR1 and CDR2 from the germline V gene are SEHNR and FQNEAQ (reference sequence). V lost 3 bases and J lost 1, with 12 bases in between. The material sequenced was peripheral blood. The chain employs TRBV7-9 and TRBJ1-1, with a tentative D call TRBD1 (5 bases). The TCR was taken from a man in his 60s with acute or convalescent COVID-19. Here the CDR3 DNA reads TGTGCCAGCAGCTTGCGGGACCCCGAGAACACTGAAGCTTTCTTT. It specifies CASSLRDPENTEAFF.